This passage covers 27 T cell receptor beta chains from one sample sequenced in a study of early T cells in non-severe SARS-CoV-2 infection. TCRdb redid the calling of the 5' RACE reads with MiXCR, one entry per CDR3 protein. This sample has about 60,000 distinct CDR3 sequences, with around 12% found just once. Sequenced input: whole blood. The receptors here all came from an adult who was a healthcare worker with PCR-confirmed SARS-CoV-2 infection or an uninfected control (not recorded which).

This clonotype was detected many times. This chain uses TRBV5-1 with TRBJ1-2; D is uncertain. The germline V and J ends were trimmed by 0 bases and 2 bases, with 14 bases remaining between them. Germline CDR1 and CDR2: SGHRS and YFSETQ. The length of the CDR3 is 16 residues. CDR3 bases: TGCGCCAGCAGCTTGGGCACCGGGCCAGGCAACTATGGCTACACCTTC. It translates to CASSLGTGPGNYGYTF.

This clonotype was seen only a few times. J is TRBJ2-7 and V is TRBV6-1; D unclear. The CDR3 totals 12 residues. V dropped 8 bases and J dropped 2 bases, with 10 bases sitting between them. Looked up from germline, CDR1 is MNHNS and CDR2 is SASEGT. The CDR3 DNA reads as TGTGCCAGCCGGGTCTGGCCCTACGAGCAGTACTTC. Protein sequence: CASRVWPYEQYF.

The CDR3 DNA follows: TGCAGCTCGGAGGGGGTCGGAGATACGCAGTATTTT. This gives the protein CSSEGVGDTQYF. This rearrangement joins TRBV29-1 to TRBJ2-3; possibly TRBD1 or TRBD2 for D (6 bases each). This CDR3 is built from 12 residues. Germline V lookup: CDR1 SQVTM, CDR2 ANQGSEA. The V gene lost 8 bases and the J gene lost 5 bases, with 14 bases spanning the gap.

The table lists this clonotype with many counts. The CDR3 loop reads CASSLIRGTSQGGRYNEQFF. The CDR3 DNA reads as TGTGCCAGCAGTCTCATCCGGGGAACTTCCCAAGGCGGGAGGTACAATGAGCAGTTCTTC. J is TRBJ2-1 and V is TRBV12-3 or TRBV12-4; TRBD2 agrees at 8 bases. V trimming: 5 bases; J trimming: 4 bases; junction bases outside the gene matches: 22. The CDR3 totals 20 residues.

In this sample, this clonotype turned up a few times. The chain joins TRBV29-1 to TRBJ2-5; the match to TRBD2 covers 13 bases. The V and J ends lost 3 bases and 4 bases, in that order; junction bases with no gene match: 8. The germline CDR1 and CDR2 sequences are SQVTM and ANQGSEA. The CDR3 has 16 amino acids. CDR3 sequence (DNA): TGCAGCGTTGAGCGCAGATGGACTAGCGGGGGAGAGACCCAGTACTTC. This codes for CSVERRWTSGGETQYF.

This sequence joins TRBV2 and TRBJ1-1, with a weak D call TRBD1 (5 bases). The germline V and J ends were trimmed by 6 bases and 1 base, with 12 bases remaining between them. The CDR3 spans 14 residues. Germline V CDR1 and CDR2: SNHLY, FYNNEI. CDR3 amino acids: CASRMGPPNTEAFF. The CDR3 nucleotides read TGTGCCAGCAGAATGGGGCCCCCGAACACTGAAGCTTTCTTT.

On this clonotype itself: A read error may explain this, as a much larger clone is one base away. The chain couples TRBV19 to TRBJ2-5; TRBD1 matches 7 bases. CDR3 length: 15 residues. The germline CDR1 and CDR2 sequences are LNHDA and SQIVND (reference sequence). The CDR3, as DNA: TGTGCCAGTAGTATGACAGGGAGAACCCAAGAGACCAAGTACTTC. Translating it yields CASSMTGRTQETKYF.

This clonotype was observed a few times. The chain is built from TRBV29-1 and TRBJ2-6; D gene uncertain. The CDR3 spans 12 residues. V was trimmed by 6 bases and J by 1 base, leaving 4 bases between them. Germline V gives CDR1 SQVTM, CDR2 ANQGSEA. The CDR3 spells CSVFSGANVLTF. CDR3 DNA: TGCAGCGTCTTTTCTGGGGCCAACGTCCTGACTTTC.

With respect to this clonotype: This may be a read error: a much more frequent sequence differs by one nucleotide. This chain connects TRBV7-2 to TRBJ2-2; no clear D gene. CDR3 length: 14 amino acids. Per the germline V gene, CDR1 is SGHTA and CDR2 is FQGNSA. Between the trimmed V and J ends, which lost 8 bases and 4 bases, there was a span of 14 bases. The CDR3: CASGPWTGTGELFF. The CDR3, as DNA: TGTGCCAGCGGCCCATGGACGGGCACCGGGGAGCTGTTTTTT.

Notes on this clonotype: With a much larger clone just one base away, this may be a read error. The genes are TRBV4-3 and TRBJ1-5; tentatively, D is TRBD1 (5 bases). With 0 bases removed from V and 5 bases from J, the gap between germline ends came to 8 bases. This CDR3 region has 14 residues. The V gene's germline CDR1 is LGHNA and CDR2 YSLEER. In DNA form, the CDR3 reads TGCGCCAGCAGCCAAGAATGGGGGTATCAGCCCCAGCATTTT. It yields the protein CASSQEWGYQPQHF.

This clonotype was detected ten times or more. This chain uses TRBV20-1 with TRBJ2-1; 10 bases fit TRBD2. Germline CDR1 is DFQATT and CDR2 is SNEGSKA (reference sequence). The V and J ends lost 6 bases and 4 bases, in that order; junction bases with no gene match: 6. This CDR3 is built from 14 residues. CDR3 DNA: TGCAGTGCCTATGGGACTAGCGCATACAATGAGCAGTTCTTC. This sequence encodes CSAYGTSAYNEQFF.

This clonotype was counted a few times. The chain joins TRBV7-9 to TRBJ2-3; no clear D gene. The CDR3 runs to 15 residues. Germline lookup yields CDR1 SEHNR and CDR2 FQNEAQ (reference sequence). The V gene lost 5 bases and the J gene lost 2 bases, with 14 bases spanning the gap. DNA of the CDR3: TGTGCCAGCAGCCCTCGCGCGAGACTCACAGATACGCAGTATTTT. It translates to CASSPRARLTDTQYF.

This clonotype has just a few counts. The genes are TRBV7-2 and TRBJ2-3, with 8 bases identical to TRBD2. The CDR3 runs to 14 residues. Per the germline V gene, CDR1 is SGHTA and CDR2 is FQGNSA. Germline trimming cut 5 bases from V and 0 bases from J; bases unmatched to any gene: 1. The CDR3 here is CASSTSGSTDTQYF. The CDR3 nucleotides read TGTGCCAGCAGCACTAGCGGTAGCACAGATACGCAGTATTTT.

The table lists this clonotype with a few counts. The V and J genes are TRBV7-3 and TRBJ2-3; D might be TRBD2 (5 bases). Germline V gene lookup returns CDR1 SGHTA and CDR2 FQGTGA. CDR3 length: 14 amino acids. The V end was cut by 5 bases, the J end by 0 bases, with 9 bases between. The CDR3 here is CASSPSTSTDTQYF. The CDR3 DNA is TGTGCCAGCAGCCCTAGCACGAGCACAGATACGCAGTATTTT. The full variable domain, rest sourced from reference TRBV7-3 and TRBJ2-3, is GAGVSQTPSNKVTEKGKYVELRCDPISGHTALYWYRQSLGQGPEFLIYFQGTGAADDSGLPNDRFFAVRPEGSVSTLKIQRTERGDSAVYLCASSPSTSTDTQYFGPGTRLTVL.

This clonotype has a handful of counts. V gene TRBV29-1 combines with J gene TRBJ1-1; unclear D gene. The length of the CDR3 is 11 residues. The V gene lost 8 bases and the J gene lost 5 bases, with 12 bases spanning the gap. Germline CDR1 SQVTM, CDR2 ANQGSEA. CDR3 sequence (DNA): TGCAGCCTCGGCCGGGGTACTGAAGCTTTCTTT. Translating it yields CSLGRGTEAFF.

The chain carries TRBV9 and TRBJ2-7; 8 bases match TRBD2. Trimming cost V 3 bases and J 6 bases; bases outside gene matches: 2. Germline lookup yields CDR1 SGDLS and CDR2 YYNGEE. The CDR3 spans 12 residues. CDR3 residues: CASSASGGEQYF. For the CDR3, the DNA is TGTGCCAGCAGCGCCAGCGGGGGCGAGCAGTACTTC.

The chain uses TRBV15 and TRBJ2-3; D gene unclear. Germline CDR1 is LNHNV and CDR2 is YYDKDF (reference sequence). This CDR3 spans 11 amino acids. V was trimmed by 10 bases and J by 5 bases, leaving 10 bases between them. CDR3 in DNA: TGTGCCATCGCCGTGTTAGATACGCAGTATTTT. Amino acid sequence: CAIAVLDTQYF.

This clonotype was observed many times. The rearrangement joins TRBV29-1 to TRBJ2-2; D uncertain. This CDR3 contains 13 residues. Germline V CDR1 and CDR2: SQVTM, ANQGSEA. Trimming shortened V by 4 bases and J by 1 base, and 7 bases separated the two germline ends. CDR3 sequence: CSVVWLNTGELFF. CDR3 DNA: TGCAGCGTTGTATGGCTGAACACCGGGGAGCTGTTTTTT.

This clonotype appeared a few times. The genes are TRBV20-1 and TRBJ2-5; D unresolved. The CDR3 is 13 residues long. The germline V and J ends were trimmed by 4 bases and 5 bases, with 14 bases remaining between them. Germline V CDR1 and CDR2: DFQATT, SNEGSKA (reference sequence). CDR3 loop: CSANVGRVETQYF. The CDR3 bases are TGCAGTGCTAATGTCGGACGGGTGGAGACCCAGTACTTC.

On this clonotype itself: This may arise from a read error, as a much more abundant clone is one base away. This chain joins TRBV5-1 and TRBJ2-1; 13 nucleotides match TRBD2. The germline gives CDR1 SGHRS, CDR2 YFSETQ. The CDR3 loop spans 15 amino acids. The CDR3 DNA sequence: TGCGCCAACAGCTTGGGACTAGCGGGGTACAATGAGCAGTTCTTC. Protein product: CANSLGLAGYNEQFF.

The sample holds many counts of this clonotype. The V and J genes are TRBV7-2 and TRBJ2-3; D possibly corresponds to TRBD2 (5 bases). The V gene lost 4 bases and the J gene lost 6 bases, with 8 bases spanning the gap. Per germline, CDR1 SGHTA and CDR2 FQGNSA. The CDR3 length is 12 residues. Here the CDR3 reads CASSSGSDTQYF. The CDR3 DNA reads TGTGCCAGCAGCTCGGGGTCGGATACGCAGTATTTT.

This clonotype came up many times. The CDR3 region is CSVVAPLLNTEAFF. The CDR3 DNA is TGCAGCGTTGTTGCACCTTTACTGAACACTGAAGCTTTCTTT. This rearrangement joins TRBV29-1 to TRBJ1-1; D gene ambiguous. V was clipped by 4 bases and J by 0 bases, with 12 bases between them. The CDR3 totals 14 residues. The V gene's germline CDR1 is SQVTM and CDR2 ANQGSEA.

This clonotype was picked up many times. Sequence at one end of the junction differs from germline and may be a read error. CDR3 residues: CASSGSLRAYDEQFF. CDR3 bases: TGTGCCAGCAGTGGGTCATTGAGGGCCTACGATGAGCAGTTCTTC. The J gene is TRBJ2-1, the V gene TRBV6-1; weak D call: TRBD2 (5 bases). Per germline, CDR1 MNHNS and CDR2 SASEGT. This CDR3 is 15 amino acids long.

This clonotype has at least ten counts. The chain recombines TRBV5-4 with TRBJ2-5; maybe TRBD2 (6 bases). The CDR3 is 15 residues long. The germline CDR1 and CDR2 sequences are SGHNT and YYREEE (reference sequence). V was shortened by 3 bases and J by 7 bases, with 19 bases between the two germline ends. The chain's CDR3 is CASSSGDLRRSTQYF. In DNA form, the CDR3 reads TGTGCCAGCAGCTCGGGAGATTTGCGTCGGTCGACCCAGTACTTC.

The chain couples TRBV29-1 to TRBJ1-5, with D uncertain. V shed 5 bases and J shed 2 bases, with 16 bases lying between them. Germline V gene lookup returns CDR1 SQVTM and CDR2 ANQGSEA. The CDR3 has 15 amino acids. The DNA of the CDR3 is TGCAGCGTTCGGATGGGAGGGAAGGGCAATCAGCCCCAGCATTTT. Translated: CSVRMGGKGNQPQHF.

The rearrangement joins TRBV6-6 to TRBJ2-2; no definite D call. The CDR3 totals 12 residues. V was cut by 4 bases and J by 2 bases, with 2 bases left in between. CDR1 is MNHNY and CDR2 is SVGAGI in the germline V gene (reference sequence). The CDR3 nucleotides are TGTGCCAGCAGTTCAAACACCGGGGAGCTGTTTTTT. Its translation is CASSSNTGELFF.

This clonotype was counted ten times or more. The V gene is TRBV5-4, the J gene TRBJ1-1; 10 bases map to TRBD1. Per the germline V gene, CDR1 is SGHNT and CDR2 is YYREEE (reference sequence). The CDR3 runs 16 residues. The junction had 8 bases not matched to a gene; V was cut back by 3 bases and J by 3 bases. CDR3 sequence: CASSSRQGARDTEAFF. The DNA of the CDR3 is TGTGCCAGCAGCTCCAGACAGGGGGCAAGGGACACTGAAGCTTTCTTT.